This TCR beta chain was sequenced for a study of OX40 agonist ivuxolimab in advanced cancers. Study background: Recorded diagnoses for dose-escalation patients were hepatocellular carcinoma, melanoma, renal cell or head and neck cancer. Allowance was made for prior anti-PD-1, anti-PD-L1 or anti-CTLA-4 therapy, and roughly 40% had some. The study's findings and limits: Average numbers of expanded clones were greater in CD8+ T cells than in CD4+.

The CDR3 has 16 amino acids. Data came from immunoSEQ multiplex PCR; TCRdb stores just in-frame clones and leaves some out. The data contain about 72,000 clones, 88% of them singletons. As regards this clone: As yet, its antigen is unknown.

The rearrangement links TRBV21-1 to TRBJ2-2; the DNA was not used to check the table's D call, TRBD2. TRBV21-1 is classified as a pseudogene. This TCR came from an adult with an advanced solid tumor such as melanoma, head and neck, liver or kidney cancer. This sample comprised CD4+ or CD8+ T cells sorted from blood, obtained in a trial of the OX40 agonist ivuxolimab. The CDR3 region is CASPTGGLAVDGELFF. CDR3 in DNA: TGTGCCAGCCCCACAGGAGGACTAGCGGTAGACGGGGAGCTGTTTTTT.